Listed below are T cell receptor beta chains from one sample, sequenced in a study of cytomegalovirus exposure and HLA in healthy donors. TCRdb's table, derived via immunoSEQ multiplex PCR, lists solely in-frame clones and lacks some. The data contain under 150,000 clones, over 70% of them singletons. Sequencing was carried out using PBMCs. The receptors stem from a woman in her thirties or forties in good health and CMV-seropositive. Both conserved end residues are part of each CDR3. A D gene is named only where the DNA matches it firmly. Clone size appears in some rows only: once, few, many, or a class for an expanded clone.

len: 14; j_gene: TRBJ1-2; abundance: few; v_gene: TRBV5-6; d_gene: NA; CDR3nt: TGTGCCAGCACCATTGGCGCGGGACTCAGTGGCTACACCTTC; CDR3aa: CASTIGAGLSGYTF
len: 16; j_gene: TRBJ2-4; abundance: once; v_gene: TRBV4-2; d_gene: TRBD1; CDR3nt: TGTGCCAGCAGCCAAGATTCCCGAGGGGGCCCATACATTCAGTACTTC; CDR3aa: CASSQDSRGGPYIQYF
len: 17; j_gene: TRBJ2-5; abundance: NA; v_gene: TRBV13; d_gene: NA; CDR3nt: TGTGCCAGCAGCTCCGCCCAGCACAGGGGAGGTAGGGAGACCCAGTACTTC; CDR3aa: CASSSAQHRGGRETQYF
len: 16; j_gene: TRBJ1-1; abundance: NA; v_gene: TRBV27; d_gene: NA; CDR3nt: TGTGCCAGCAGCATATTAAAGGCAATCGCAGGCACTGAAGCTTTCTTT; CDR3aa: CASSILKAIAGTEAFF
len: 12; j_gene: TRBJ2-7; abundance: NA; v_gene: TRBV7-9; d_gene: NA; CDR3nt: TGTGCCAGCAGCTTATCCCAGGGTCCCCCGTACTTC; CDR3aa: CASSLSQGPPYF
len: 13; j_gene: TRBJ1-2; abundance: NA; v_gene: TRBV7-2; d_gene: NA; CDR3nt: TGTGCCAGCAGCTTAGCCAGGAACTATGGCTACACCTTC; CDR3aa: CASSLARNYGYTF
len: 14; j_gene: TRBJ1-6; abundance: few; v_gene: TRBV25-1; d_gene: NA; CDR3nt: TGTGCCAGCAGTGGACAGCTAATTAATTCACCCCTCCACTTT; CDR3aa: CASSGQLINSPLHF
len: 16; j_gene: TRBJ2-7; abundance: once; v_gene: TRBV7-2; d_gene: NA; CDR3nt: TGTGCCAGCAGCTACTATACTGATCCCCGGCGAGAAGAGCAGTACTTC; CDR3aa: CASSYYTDPRREEQYF
len: 15; j_gene: TRBJ1-5; abundance: NA; v_gene: TRBV4-1; d_gene: TRBD1; CDR3nt: TGCGCCAGCAGTAGACAGGGGGATAGCAATCAGCCCCAGCATTTT; CDR3aa: CASSRQGDSNQPQHF
len: 16; j_gene: TRBJ2-4; abundance: NA; v_gene: TRBV7-2; d_gene: TRBD2; CDR3nt: TGTGCCAGCAGCTTACAAGCGGGGAGAGCCAAAAACATTCAGTACTTC; CDR3aa: CASSLQAGRAKNIQYF
len: 15; j_gene: TRBJ1-2; abundance: NA; v_gene: TRBV4-1; d_gene: NA; CDR3nt: TGCGCCAGCAGCCCACCGGGGGAGGGGCGCTATGGCTACACCTTC; CDR3aa: CASSPPGEGRYGYTF
len: 15; j_gene: TRBJ2-7; abundance: NA; v_gene: TRBV27; d_gene: TRBD2; CDR3nt: TGTGCCAGCAGTTTATTCGTGGCGGGAGTGGGCGAGCAGTACTTC; CDR3aa: CASSLFVAGVGEQYF
len: 18; j_gene: TRBJ2-3; abundance: NA; v_gene: TRBV14; d_gene: NA; CDR3nt: TGTGCCAGCAGCCAAGGGCTGAGACGTCAGCGGGGCACAGATACGCAGTATTTT; CDR3aa: CASSQGLRRQRGTDTQYF
len: 14; j_gene: TRBJ1-2; abundance: NA; v_gene: TRBV18; d_gene: NA; CDR3nt: TGTGCCAGCTCACCTGGCAGGCAGGTCGGTGGCTACACCTTC; CDR3aa: CASSPGRQVGGYTF
len: 15; j_gene: TRBJ1-2; abundance: few; v_gene: TRBV28; d_gene: TRBD1; CDR3nt: TGTGCCAGCAGTTTCGCCGCAAGCAGGGGGTCTGGCTACACCTTC; CDR3aa: CASSFAASRGSGYTF
len: 15; j_gene: TRBJ1-5; abundance: NA; v_gene: TRBV19; d_gene: TRBD1; CDR3nt: TGTGCCAGTAGTAGTGACAGGGGTAGCAATCAGCCCCAGCATTTT; CDR3aa: CASSSDRGSNQPQHF
len: 15; j_gene: TRBJ1-5; abundance: NA; v_gene: TRBV5-6; d_gene: TRBD1; CDR3nt: TGTGCCAGCAGCTTGGGGCCCGACAGGGGCCAGCCCCAGCATTTT; CDR3aa: CASSLGPDRGQPQHF
len: 14; j_gene: TRBJ1-5; abundance: NA; v_gene: TRBV6-1; d_gene: TRBD1; CDR3nt: TGTGCCAGCAGAATGGGACAGGGTCCCCAGCCCCAGCATTTT; CDR3aa: CASRMGQGPQPQHF
len: 15; j_gene: TRBJ2-5; abundance: NA; v_gene: TRBV9; d_gene: TRBD1; CDR3nt: TGTGCCAGCAGCAAGGGACAGGGAGGGCAAGAGACCCAGTACTTC; CDR3aa: CASSKGQGGQETQYF
len: 15; j_gene: TRBJ1-2; abundance: NA; v_gene: TRBV6-6; d_gene: TRBD1; CDR3nt: TGTGCCAGCAGTTACGACAGGGACCCTAACTATGGCTACACCTTC; CDR3aa: CASSYDRDPNYGYTF
len: 15; j_gene: TRBJ1-4; abundance: NA; v_gene: TRBV7-3; d_gene: NA; CDR3nt: TGTGCCAGCAGCTTACGATCCGAGACGGGGAACAAACTGTTTTTT; CDR3aa: CASSLRSETGNKLFF
len: 16; j_gene: TRBJ1-3; abundance: once; v_gene: TRBV7-9; d_gene: NA; CDR3nt: TGTGCCAGCAGCCCATCACCAGGTACCCCTGGAAACACCATATATTTT; CDR3aa: CASSPSPGTPGNTIYF
len: 14; j_gene: TRBJ2-5; abundance: NA; v_gene: TRBV7-9; d_gene: NA; CDR3nt: TGTGCCAGCAGCTTTCCGACTGGGGCCGAGACCCAGTACTTC; CDR3aa: CASSFPTGAETQYF
len: 14; j_gene: TRBJ1-3; abundance: NA; v_gene: TRBV2; d_gene: NA; CDR3nt: TGTGCCAGCAGTGATGCGGGGTCTGGAAACACCATATATTTT; CDR3aa: CASSDAGSGNTIYF
len: 15; j_gene: TRBJ1-5; abundance: NA; v_gene: TRBV7-8; d_gene: NA; CDR3nt: TGTGCCAGCAGATCTGGACAGAGAGGCAATCAGCCCCAGCATTTT; CDR3aa: CASRSGQRGNQPQHF
len: 15; j_gene: TRBJ1-1; abundance: few; v_gene: TRBV6-5; d_gene: TRBD1; CDR3nt: TGTGCCAGCAGGTACCAACAGGGGTCGGACACTGAAGCTTTCTTT; CDR3aa: CASRYQQGSDTEAFF
len: 13; j_gene: TRBJ1-1; abundance: NA; v_gene: TRBV2; d_gene: NA; CDR3nt: TGTGCCAGCAACCGAGACAGAAACACTGAAGCTTTCTTT; CDR3aa: CASNRDRNTEAFF
len: 14; j_gene: TRBJ2-5; abundance: NA; v_gene: TRBV6-6; d_gene: TRBD1; CDR3nt: TGTGCCAGCAGTTACCAAGGGGGCGCAGAGACCCAGTACTTC; CDR3aa: CASSYQGGAETQYF
len: 16; j_gene: TRBJ2-2; abundance: NA; v_gene: TRBV9; d_gene: TRBD2; CDR3nt: TGTGCCAGCAGCGCCTCTAGCGGGAGGAACACCGGGGAGCTGTTTTTT; CDR3aa: CASSASSGRNTGELFF
len: 14; j_gene: TRBJ1-2; abundance: NA; v_gene: TRBV2; d_gene: TRBD1; CDR3nt: TGTGCCAGCAGTGAGCGGACAGGGGTTGTCGGCTACACCTTC; CDR3aa: CASSERTGVVGYTF
len: 14; j_gene: TRBJ2-3; abundance: NA; v_gene: TRBV7-8; d_gene: TRBD1; CDR3nt: TGTGCCAGCAGCTCCCGGGACAGGGGGGATACGCAGTATTTT; CDR3aa: CASSSRDRGDTQYF
len: 16; j_gene: TRBJ2-3; abundance: NA; v_gene: TRBV9; d_gene: TRBD2; CDR3nt: TGTGCCAGCAGCTCGGGACTAGCGGGGAGCACAGATACGCAGTATTTT; CDR3aa: CASSSGLAGSTDTQYF
len: 15; j_gene: TRBJ2-7; abundance: NA; v_gene: TRBV5-1; d_gene: NA; CDR3nt: TGCGCCAGCAGCGCGGGAAGGGGGCTAATCTACGAGCAGTACTTC; CDR3aa: CASSAGRGLIYEQYF
len: 15; j_gene: TRBJ1-1; abundance: NA; v_gene: TRBV18; d_gene: TRBD1; CDR3nt: TGTGCCAGCTCATCCTCGACAGGGGGCAACACTGAAGCTTTCTTT; CDR3aa: CASSSSTGGNTEAFF
len: 15; j_gene: TRBJ2-1; abundance: NA; v_gene: TRBV19; d_gene: TRBD1; CDR3nt: TGTGCCAGTAGTATAACAGGGGGTTCCTACAATGAGCAGTTCTTC; CDR3aa: CASSITGGSYNEQFF
len: 16; j_gene: TRBJ1-1; abundance: NA; v_gene: TRBV19; d_gene: NA; CDR3nt: TGTGCCAGTACCAACTACCCTGCACAAATGAACACTGAAGCTTTCTTT; CDR3aa: CASTNYPAQMNTEAFF
len: 13; j_gene: TRBJ2-7; abundance: NA; v_gene: TRBV19; d_gene: NA; CDR3nt: TGTGCCAGTAGTATAGGGCAGGTCTACGAGCAGTACTTC; CDR3aa: CASSIGQVYEQYF
len: 16; j_gene: TRBJ2-4; abundance: few; v_gene: TRBV11-3; d_gene: NA; CDR3nt: TGTGCCAGCAACCCCCACATAGTGGGGAGGTGGAACATTCAGTACTTC; CDR3aa: CASNPHIVGRWNIQYF
len: 17; j_gene: TRBJ1-3; abundance: NA; v_gene: TRBV11-2; d_gene: NA; CDR3nt: TGTGCCAGCAGCTTAGACGGCAGGTCGAGCTCTGGAAACACCATATATTTT; CDR3aa: CASSLDGRSSSGNTIYF
len: 15; j_gene: TRBJ1-1; abundance: few; v_gene: TRBV21-1; d_gene: NA; CDR3nt: TGTGCCAGCAGCAAAGTTGACAGGGGGAACACTGAAGCTTTCTTT; CDR3aa: CASSKVDRGNTEAFF
len: 15; j_gene: TRBJ1-2; abundance: NA; v_gene: TRBV6-1; d_gene: TRBD1; CDR3nt: TGTGCCACCAGGAGCGGGGACAGGGGGACTTTCGGCTACACCTTC; CDR3aa: CATRSGDRGTFGYTF
len: 15; j_gene: TRBJ2-3; abundance: NA; v_gene: TRBV9; d_gene: TRBD1; CDR3nt: TGTGCCAGCAGCGTGTGGGACAGGGGTTCAGATACGCAGTATTTT; CDR3aa: CASSVWDRGSDTQYF
len: 14; j_gene: TRBJ1-3; abundance: NA; v_gene: TRBV6-5; d_gene: TRBD1; CDR3nt: TGTGCCAGTCTCGGACAGGGGTACGGAAACACCATATATTTT; CDR3aa: CASLGQGYGNTIYF
len: 14; j_gene: TRBJ1-2; abundance: NA; v_gene: TRBV2; d_gene: NA; CDR3nt: TGTGCCAGCAGTGAAGACAGAGCTAACTATGGCTACACCTTC; CDR3aa: CASSEDRANYGYTF
len: 18; j_gene: TRBJ2-2; abundance: NA; v_gene: TRBV19; d_gene: TRBD2; CDR3nt: TGTGCCAGTACCTCCCGGACTAGCGGGAGGGTCATCACCGGGGAGCTGTTTTTT; CDR3aa: CASTSRTSGRVITGELFF
len: 16; j_gene: TRBJ2-7; abundance: NA; v_gene: TRBV5-1; d_gene: TRBD1; CDR3nt: TGCGCCAGCAGCTTAAATGCCGGGACAGGAACCTACGAGCAGTACTTC; CDR3aa: CASSLNAGTGTYEQYF
len: 13; j_gene: TRBJ1-1; abundance: NA; v_gene: TRBV6-1; d_gene: NA; CDR3nt: TGTGCCAGCACCAAAGGGGGTCGGCCTGAAACTTTCTTT; CDR3aa: CASTKGGRPETFF
len: 12; j_gene: TRBJ1-1; abundance: NA; v_gene: TRBV2; d_gene: NA; CDR3nt: TGTGCCAGCGAGCGCCAGAACACTGAAGCTTTCTTT; CDR3aa: CASERQNTEAFF
len: 15; j_gene: TRBJ2-3; abundance: NA; v_gene: TRBV5-1; d_gene: TRBD2; CDR3nt: TGCGCCAGCAAGGTCGGGCTAGCGGGGGGAGATACGCAGTATTTT; CDR3aa: CASKVGLAGGDTQYF
len: 12; j_gene: TRBJ1-2; abundance: few; v_gene: TRBV15; d_gene: NA; CDR3nt: TGTGCCACCAGCAGAGGTCCATATGGCTACACCTTC; CDR3aa: CATSRGPYGYTF
len: 15; j_gene: TRBJ2-5; abundance: once; v_gene: TRBV4-2; d_gene: TRBD2; CDR3nt: TGTGCCAGCAGCCAAGTGAGTGGGAGGGAAGAGACCCAGTACTTC; CDR3aa: CASSQVSGREETQYF
len: 16; j_gene: TRBJ2-3; abundance: once; v_gene: TRBV7-6; d_gene: TRBD2; CDR3nt: TGTGCCAGCAGCTTAGGATCCAGCGGGAGAGGAGATACGCAGTATTTT; CDR3aa: CASSLGSSGRGDTQYF